This T cell receptor beta chain is from a study of blood T cell repertoires in COVID-19. Study-level background: Researchers got acute and convalescent COVID-19 samples from the United States, Italy and Spain. T cells, B-cell-depleted T cells, or PBMCs provided the cDNA or gDNA that served as material.

Germline lookup yields CDR1 MNHNY and CDR2 SVGAGI (reference sequence). The V and J ends lost 5 bases and 6 bases respectively, with 13 bases between them. The CDR3 sequence is 14 residues long. In the study's own analysis: Researchers report that nucleated cell counts were estimated from reference gene primer amplification. Repertoires were generated with immunoSEQ multiplex PCR, while TCRdb's copy carries only in-frame clones and drops some. V, J and clone size are those of that table, while D and trimming were read from the DNA. This sample has approximately 94,000 clones, with approximately 80% found just once.

The TCR sequence derives from a woman aged 70-85 years with acute or convalescent COVID-19. The rearrangement uses TRBV6-6 and TRBJ2-2; D perhaps matches TRBD1 (5 bases). Sequenced material: peripheral blood. CDR3 sequence reads: CASSDNTGAGELFF. For the CDR3, the DNA is TGTGCCAGCAGTGATAACACAGGAGCCGGGGAGCTGTTTTTT.